The 14 T cell receptor beta chains in this list originate from one sample, sequenced in a study of cytomegalovirus exposure and HLA in healthy donors. Both 60 Vbeta primers and 13 Jbeta primers went into the PCR. The assay was immunoSEQ multiplex PCR, and TCRdb's table has in-frame clones only and misses some. The repertoire consists of 130,000 to 150,000 clones, with 75% to 90% occurring once and the leading ten covering under 3%. Source material: PBMCs. The receptors originated from a woman in her 30s in good health and CMV-seronegative.

The V call is TRBV5-1, the J call TRBJ1-4; TRBD1 is a possible D gene (6 bases). Per germline, CDR1 SGHRS and CDR2 YFSETQ. The V and J ends lost 0 bases and 3 bases respectively, with 6 bases between them. CDR3 size: 14 residues. The CDR3 bases are TGCGCCAGCAGCTTGGCAGGGGCTAATGAAAAACTGTTTTTT. Translated: CASSLAGANEKLFF.

This rearrangement joins TRBV9 to TRBJ1-2; 10 nucleotides match TRBD1. The CDR3 length is 14 residues. After removal of 2 bases from V and 3 bases from J, the junction contained 1 base not matched to a gene. CDR1 and CDR2 from the germline V gene are SGDLS and YYNGEE. The CDR3 coding sequence is TGTGCCAGCAGCGTGGACAGGGGGGACTATGGCTACACCTTC. As protein: CASSVDRGDYGYTF.

About this clone itself: Other DNA sequences of this sample code for an identical CDR3. The gene calls are TRBV29-1 and TRBJ2-7, with 9 nucleotides matching TRBD1. The CDR3 runs to 12 residues. Trimming at V came to 6 bases and at J to 3 bases, leaving 3 bases not matched to a gene. The V gene's germline CDR1 is SQVTM and CDR2 ANQGSEA. CDR3 bases: TGCAGCGTCGGACAGGGGAACTACGAGCAGTACTTC. The encoded protein is CSVGQGNYEQYF.

V usage is TRBV19 and J usage is TRBJ1-2; the match to TRBD1 covers 7 bases. This CDR3 comprises 15 residues. The ends lost 7 bases at V and 3 bases at J; junction bases unmatched: 11. CDR1 is LNHDA, CDR2 SQIVND, per germline (reference sequence). The DNA of the CDR3 is TGTGCCAGTAACACCCCGGGCACAGGGGACTATGGCTACACCTTC. It translates to CASNTPGTGDYGYTF.

The J gene is TRBJ2-1, the V gene TRBV15; the match to TRBD1 covers 10 bases. Germline values: CDR1 LNHNV, CDR2 YYDKDF (reference sequence). The CDR3 consists of 15 residues. The ends lost 7 bases at V and 2 bases at J; junction bases unmatched: 5. The CDR3 reads CATKPGQGTYNEQFF. The CDR3 region has the DNA TGTGCCACCAAGCCGGGACAGGGGACCTACAATGAGCAGTTCTTC.

V and J are TRBV7-2 and TRBJ2-1, with 9 bases that match TRBD2. V gave up 6 bases and J gave up 5 bases; unmatched junction bases: 5. Germline V gene data show CDR1 as SGHTA and CDR2 as FQGNSA. The CDR3 loop spans 14 amino acids. CDR3 protein: CASRPSGTNNEQFF. In DNA form, the CDR3 reads TGTGCCAGCAGACCTAGCGGGACTAACAATGAGCAGTTCTTC.

The chain has TRBV18 and TRBJ2-7; 9 bases are shared with TRBD1. Trimming took 5 bases from V and 5 from J; bases not matched to a gene: 7. The V gene's germline CDR1 is KGHSH and CDR2 LQKENI. The CDR3 has 14 residues. The CDR3 protein is CASSDRGRFNEQYF. The DNA for the CDR3 is TGTGCCAGCTCAGACAGGGGGAGATTCAACGAGCAGTACTTC.

This clone appeared once. This sequence joins TRBV19 and TRBJ1-1, with TRBD1 matching 7 bases. The CDR3 totals 18 residues. V shed 1 base and J 1 base; nucleotides not matched to a gene: 12. From germline, CDR1 is LNHDA and CDR2 SQIVND (reference sequence). The CDR3 DNA is TGTGCCAGTAGTATAGGACCCGTAAGCAGGGGGGAGAACACTGAAGCTTTCTTT. Translated: CASSIGPVSRGENTEAFF.

The CDR3 sequence: CASSRLSGADTQYF. CDR3 bases: TGTGCCAGCAGCCGTCTGTCGGGTGCAGATACGCAGTATTTT. The chain carries TRBV7-3 and TRBJ2-3, with unresolved D. The germline V gene has CDR1 SGHTA and CDR2 FQGTGA. Trimming removed 5 bases at V and 4 bases at J, with 13 bases between. CDR3 length: 14 residues. Combining the CDR3 with reference TRBV7-3 and TRBJ2-3 gives the whole variable domain GAGVSQTPSNKVTEKGKYVELRCDPISGHTALYWYRQSLGQGPEFLIYFQGTGAADDSGLPNDRFFAVRPEGSVSTLKIQRTERGDSAVYLCASSRLSGADTQYFGPGTRLTVL.

The genes are TRBV5-4 and TRBJ2-7; TRBD2 matches 10 bases. CDR1 is SGHNT and CDR2 is YYREEE in the germline V gene (reference sequence). The CDR3 is made up of 16 amino acids. Trimming took 9 bases from V and 2 from J; bases not matched to a gene: 14. The CDR3 here is CATHPASGGPTYEQYF. The CDR3 region has the DNA TGTGCCACCCACCCGGCTAGCGGGGGCCCAACCTACGAGCAGTACTTC. Based on the CDR3 plus reference TRBV5-4 and TRBJ2-7, the full variable domain is ETGVTQSPTHLIKTRGQQVTLRCSSQSGHNTVSWYQQALGQGPQFIFQYYREEENGRGNFPPRFSGLQFPNYSSELNVNALELDDSALYLCATHPASGGPTYEQYFGPGTRLTVT.

The V gene is TRBV2, the J gene TRBJ2-3; D may be TRBD1 (5 bases). The V end lost 3 bases, the J end lost 4 bases, and 8 bases lay between the germline ends. The germline gives CDR1 SNHLY, CDR2 FYNNEI. The CDR3 covers 13 residues. The CDR3 is CASSEQGSDTQYF. The CDR3 DNA reads TGTGCCAGCAGTGAGCAGGGTTCAGATACGCAGTATTTT.

The CDR3 bases are TGTGCCAGCAGTGAACAAATCCTTAGACAGGGCGGTGTGGGCACTGAAGCTTTCTTT. This gives the protein CASSEQILRQGGVGTEAFF. The J gene is TRBJ1-1, the V gene TRBV6-1; 7 bases are shared with TRBD1. The CDR3 has 19 residues. Germline V CDR1 and CDR2: MNHNS, SASEGT. V lost 2 bases and J lost 4; bases outside the gene matches: 19.

The chain employs TRBV5-6 and TRBJ2-2; 7 bases match TRBD1. The DNA end is more similar to TRBJ1-4, so the J call may be wrong. Per the germline V gene, CDR1 is SGHDT and CDR2 is YYEEEE. This CDR3 comprises 12 residues. CDR3 in amino acids: CASSLDRGKLFF. The CDR3 bases are TGTGCCAGCAGCTTGGACAGGGGAAAACTGTTTTTT.

The chain couples TRBV11-3 to TRBJ2-7, with TRBD1 as a possible D gene (6 bases). V was shortened by 5 bases and J by 10 bases, with 21 bases between the two germline ends. The CDR3 runs to 14 residues. The germline V gene encodes CDR1 SGHNT and CDR2 YENEEA. The CDR3 spells CASSPAPGHPTQYF. CDR3 bases: TGTGCCAGCAGCCCCGCTCCGGGACACCCGACACAGTACTTC.